Shown below are 23 T cell receptor beta chains from a single sample sequenced in a study of blood T cell repertoires in COVID-19 (TCRdb year 2020). Library method: the immunoSEQ multiplex PCR assay. Sourced from immuneACCESS, this table was stored by TCRdb with only in-frame sequences that have V and J called. A share of the clones is absent; for the studies checked, an unresolved V gene accounts for under half, and the remainder has no known explanation. The sample includes some 250,000 clones, with over 70% observed a single time. The top ten clones comprise 3.3% of the sample. Material: peripheral blood. The receptors come from a woman aged 80 or older with acute or convalescent COVID-19.

This clone was observed a handful of times. The chain combines TRBV5-1 with TRBJ1-4, with 9 bases that match TRBD1. The CDR3 consists of 18 residues. Germline values: CDR1 SGHRS, CDR2 YFSETQ. Trimming at V came to 0 bases and at J to 3 bases, leaving 9 bases not matched to a gene. The CDR3 sequence is CASSLGTLRQGANEKLFF. The CDR3 bases are TGCGCCAGCAGCTTGGGAACCTTACGACAGGGGGCTAATGAAAAACTGTTTTTT.

This chain uses TRBV19 with TRBJ1-2, with a weak D call TRBD1 (6 bases). The CDR3 loop spans 13 amino acids. Germline-derived CDR1 and CDR2 are LNHDA and SQIVND (reference sequence). V shed 6 bases and J shed 6 bases, with 14 bases lying between them. The DNA of the CDR3 is TGTGCCAGTAGGTTACAGGGTAGTCATGGCTACACCTTC. It yields the protein CASRLQGSHGYTF. Supplemented by reference TRBV19 and TRBJ1-2, the full variable domain reads DGGITQSPKYLFRKEGQNVTLSCEQNLNHDAMYWYRQDPGQGLRLIYYSQIVNDFQKGDIAEGYSVSREKKESFPLTVTSAQKNPTAFYLCASRLQGSHGYTFGSGTRLTVV.

The V and J genes are TRBV5-1 and TRBJ2-6; 7 nucleotides align to TRBD1. Germline V gives CDR1 SGHRS, CDR2 YFSETQ. After removal of 4 bases from V and 0 bases from J, the junction contained 10 bases not matched to a gene. The CDR3 spans 18 residues. This chain's CDR3 is CASSLSDRESSGANVLTF. In DNA form, the CDR3 reads TGCGCCAGCAGCCTTAGTGACAGGGAGAGCTCTGGGGCCAACGTCCTGACTTTC.

The J gene is TRBJ1-2, the V gene TRBV5-6; D unresolved. V was trimmed by 3 bases and J by 7 bases, leaving 10 bases between them. CDR3 size: 12 residues. CDR1 is SGHDT and CDR2 is YYEEEE in the germline V gene. CDR3 sequence (DNA): TGTGCCAGCAGCTCCGGGTTGACTGGCTACACCTTC. This gives the protein CASSSGLTGYTF.

The gene calls are TRBV2 and TRBJ2-7; 13 nucleotides line up with TRBD2. Germline V gives CDR1 SNHLY, CDR2 FYNNEI. CDR3 length: 17 amino acids. The ends lost 1 base at V and 3 bases at J; junction bases unmatched: 6. The CDR3, as DNA: TGTGCCAGCAGTGAAGGGTGGGGACTAGCGGGATTCTACGAGCAGTACTTC. Protein product: CASSEGWGLAGFYEQYF.

The chain combines TRBV4-2 with TRBJ2-3; perhaps TRBD2 as D (6 bases). Germline CDR1 reads LGHNA; CDR2 reads YNFKEQ. The CDR3 consists of 15 residues. With 4 bases removed from V and 0 bases from J, the gap between germline ends came to 11 bases. The CDR3 is CASSLPGLSTDTQYF. Here the CDR3 DNA reads TGTGCCAGCAGCCTCCCGGGACTGAGCACAGATACGCAGTATTTT.

The chain combines TRBV30 with TRBJ1-3, with D uncertain. CDR1 GTSNPN and CDR2 SVGIG come from the germline V gene (reference sequence). V shed 0 bases and J shed 1 base, with 4 bases lying between them. There are 13 residues in the CDR3. DNA of the CDR3: TGTGCCTGGAGTGTCGGTTCTGGAAACACCATATATTTT. Protein product: CAWSVGSGNTIYF.

The chain joins TRBV10-3 to TRBJ1-6; 8 nucleotides line up with TRBD1. The J segment lost 7 bases and the V segment lost 6 bases, leaving 11 bases of the junction unmatched. Germline V CDR1 and CDR2: ENHRY, SYGVKD. The CDR3 extends over 16 amino acids. Here the CDR3 DNA reads TGTGCCATCAGCGAAAATACAGGGGGTCCAAATTCACCCCTCCACTTT. It codes for CAISENTGGPNSPLHF.

The V call is TRBV7-2, the J call TRBJ2-2, with D hard to call. The CDR3 is made up of 14 amino acids. The V end was cut by 5 bases, the J end by 10 bases, with 17 bases between. Looked up from germline, CDR1 is SGHTA and CDR2 is FQGNSA. In DNA, the CDR3 is TGTGCCAGCAGCCCCACAAGTAGCCGGTTGGAGCTGTTTTTT. This translates into CASSPTSSRLELFF.

This chain uses TRBV2 with TRBJ2-5, with TRBD2 matching over 10 bases. Germline CDR1 is SNHLY and CDR2 is FYNNEI. V lost 1 base and J lost 4; bases outside the gene matches: 12. The CDR3 runs 18 residues. The CDR3 nucleotides are TGTGCCAGCAGTGAAGGGGGACTAGCGAGAGGGAAACGAGAGACCCAGTACTTC. Amino acid sequence: CASSEGGLARGKRETQYF. Using reference TRBV2 and TRBJ2-5 for the parts outside the CDR3, the full variable domain is EPEVTQTPSHQVTQMGQEVILRCVPISNHLYFYWYRQILGQKVEFLVSFYNNEISEKSEIFDDQFSVERPDGSNFTLKIRSTKLEDSAMYFCASSEGGLARGKRETQYFGPGTRLLVL.

The chain is built from TRBV6-5 and TRBJ2-7; D not resolved. V gave up 7 bases and J gave up 3 bases, with 10 bases separating them. The CDR3 loop spans 12 amino acids. Germline V gene lookup returns CDR1 MNHEY and CDR2 SVGAGI. The CDR3 nucleotides read TGTGCCAGCAATGGTAACAACTACGAGCAGTACTTC. Its translation is CASNGNNYEQYF.

As to this clone: One base away lies a much larger clone, so this may be a sequencing read error. V and J are TRBV6-6 and TRBJ1-4; D is ambiguous. This CDR3 has 14 amino acids. Germline lookup yields CDR1 MNHNY and CDR2 SVGAGI (reference sequence). In nucleotides, the CDR3 is TGTGTCAGCAGACCCCTGATGGAGAATGAAAAACTGTTTTTT. Its translation is CVSRPLMENEKLFF.

The gene calls are TRBV7-9 and TRBJ1-4; D call uncertain. This CDR3 contains 18 residues. Trimming removed 8 bases from V and 0 bases from J, with 22 bases in between. CDR1 is SEHNR, CDR2 FQNEAQ, per germline (reference sequence). CDR3 loop: CASAFPASLGSTNEKLFF. The CDR3 DNA is TGTGCCAGCGCCTTCCCCGCGTCCCTCGGTTCAACTAATGAAAAACTGTTTTTT.

The rearrangement uses TRBV3-1 (or the pseudogene TRBV3-2) and TRBJ2-1; 7 nucleotides align to TRBD2. V shed 3 bases and J 4 bases; nucleotides not matched to a gene: 12. Per germline, CDR1 LGHDT and CDR2 YNNKEL (reference sequence). The CDR3 contains 17 residues. DNA of the CDR3: TGTGCCAGCAGCCAGATGGGAAGCGGGATCTTTTACAATGAGCAGTTCTTC. Translated, it gives CASSQMGSGIFYNEQFF.

This chain's CDR3 is CASSLLGGGKETQYF. The CDR3 nucleotides are TGTGCCAGCAGTTTATTGGGGGGAGGTAAAGAGACCCAGTACTTC. This chain connects TRBV27 to TRBJ2-5, with a tentative D call TRBD2 (6 bases). This CDR3 contains 15 residues. Trimming left V 1 base short and J 3 bases short, with 12 bases between. Germline V gene data show CDR1 as MNHEY and CDR2 as SMNVEV (reference sequence).

The chain carries TRBV3-1 (or the pseudogene TRBV3-2) and TRBJ2-7, with 10 bases aligning to TRBD1. Per the germline V gene, CDR1 is LGHDT and CDR2 is YNNKEL (reference sequence). The CDR3 sequence is 13 residues long. V shed 9 bases and J 6 bases; nucleotides not matched to a gene: 8. The CDR3 sequence: CASTPGQGREQYF. Here the CDR3 DNA reads TGTGCCAGTACCCCGGGACAGGGGCGCGAGCAGTACTTC.

CDR3 loop: CASSSRQGRDYGYTF. The CDR3 DNA follows: TGTGCCAGCAGCTCACGACAGGGCAGAGACTATGGCTACACCTTC. This chain uses TRBV5-5 with TRBJ1-2; 7 nucleotides align to TRBD1. V lost 3 bases and J lost 3; bases outside the gene matches: 8. The CDR3 runs to 15 residues. In germline, CDR1 is SGHKS, CDR2 YYEKEE (reference sequence).

The V and J genes are TRBV2 and TRBJ2-6; unclear D gene. With 4 bases removed from V and 0 bases from J, the gap between germline ends came to 7 bases. CDR1 is SNHLY and CDR2 is FYNNEI in the germline V gene. The CDR3 length is 15 residues. Here the CDR3 reads CASSGQASGANVLTF. CDR3 DNA: TGTGCCAGCAGTGGGCAGGCCTCTGGGGCCAACGTCCTGACTTTC.

The V call is TRBV3-1 (or the pseudogene TRBV3-2), the J call TRBJ1-6; TRBD1 is a possible D gene (6 bases). Trimming cost V 1 base and J 7 bases, with 8 bases left between them. The CDR3 loop spans 14 amino acids. Germline CDR1 and CDR2: LGHDT and YNNKEL (reference sequence). CDR3 in amino acids: CASSQVRGNSPLHF. CDR3 sequence (DNA): TGTGCCAGCAGCCAAGTCAGGGGCAATTCACCCCTCCACTTT.

This chain connects TRBV10-3 to TRBJ2-5; no definite D call. The CDR3 sequence is 13 residues long. Trimming stripped 4 bases from V and 5 bases from J, with 11 bases between. Germline loops: CDR1 ENHRY, CDR2 SYGVKD. CDR3 nucleotides: TGTGCCATCAGTGGCTCTGAGGAGGAGACCCAGTACTTC. As protein: CAISGSEEETQYF.

This chain uses TRBV25-1 with TRBJ1-2; D possibly corresponds to TRBD1 (6 bases). The CDR3 consists of 12 residues. CDR1 MGHDK and CDR2 SYGVNS come from the germline V gene. Between the trimmed V and J ends, which lost 10 bases and 5 bases, there was a span of 14 bases. The CDR3 region is CATQGQKYGYTF. The CDR3 DNA sequence: TGTGCCACCCAAGGACAGAAGTATGGCTACACCTTC.

This clone was detected once. The V and J genes are TRBV7-3 and TRBJ2-3; 13 bases align to TRBD2. In germline, CDR1 is SGHTA, CDR2 FQGTGA. Trimming cost V 4 bases and J 6 bases; bases outside gene matches: 7. The CDR3 extends over 16 amino acids. The CDR3 here is CASSSRTSGGRDTQYF. CDR3 sequence (DNA): TGTGCCAGCAGCTCGAGGACTAGCGGGGGCCGGGATACGCAGTATTTT. Looking up the rest from reference TRBV7-3 and TRBJ2-3 gives the full variable domain: GAGVSQTPSNKVTEKGKYVELRCDPISGHTALYWYRQSLGQGPEFLIYFQGTGAADDSGLPNDRFFAVRPEGSVSTLKIQRTERGDSAVYLCASSSRTSGGRDTQYFGPGTRLTVL.

The chain uses TRBV6-1 and TRBJ2-3, with a weak D call TRBD2 (7 bases). Per germline, CDR1 MNHNS and CDR2 SASEGT. Trimming took off 0 bases at V and 5 bases at J, with 12 bases between the two ends. This CDR3 is 15 amino acids long. The CDR3 nucleotides are TGTGCCAGCAGTGAAGCGGGGGGGGCAAGAGATACGCAGTATTTT. Its protein is CASSEAGGARDTQYF.